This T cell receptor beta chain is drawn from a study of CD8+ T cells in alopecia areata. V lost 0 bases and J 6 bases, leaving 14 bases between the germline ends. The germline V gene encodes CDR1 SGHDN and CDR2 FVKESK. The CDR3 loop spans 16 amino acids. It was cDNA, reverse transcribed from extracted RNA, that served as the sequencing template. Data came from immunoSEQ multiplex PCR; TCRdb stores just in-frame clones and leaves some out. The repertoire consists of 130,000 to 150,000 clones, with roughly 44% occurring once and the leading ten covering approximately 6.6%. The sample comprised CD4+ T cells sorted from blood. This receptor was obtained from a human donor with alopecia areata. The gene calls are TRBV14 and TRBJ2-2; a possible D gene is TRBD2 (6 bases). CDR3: CASSQDRRVVAGELFF. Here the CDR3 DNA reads TGTGCCAGCAGCCAAGATCGGAGGGTCGTCGCCGGGGAGCTGTTTTTT.